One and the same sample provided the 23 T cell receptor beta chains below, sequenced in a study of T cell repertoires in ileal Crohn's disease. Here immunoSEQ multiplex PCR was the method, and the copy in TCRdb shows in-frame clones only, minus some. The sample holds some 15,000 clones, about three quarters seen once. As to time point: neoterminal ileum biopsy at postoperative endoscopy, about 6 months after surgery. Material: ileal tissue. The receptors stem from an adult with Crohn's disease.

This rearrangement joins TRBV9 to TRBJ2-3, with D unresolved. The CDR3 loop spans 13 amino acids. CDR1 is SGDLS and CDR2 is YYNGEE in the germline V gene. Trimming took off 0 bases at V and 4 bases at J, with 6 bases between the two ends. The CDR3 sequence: CASSVGPADTQYF. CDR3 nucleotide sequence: TGTGCCAGCAGCGTAGGCCCCGCAGATACGCAGTATTTT.

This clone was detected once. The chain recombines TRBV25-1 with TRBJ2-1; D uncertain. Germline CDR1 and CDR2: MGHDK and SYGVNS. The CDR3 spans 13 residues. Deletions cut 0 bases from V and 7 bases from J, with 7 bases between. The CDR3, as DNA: TGTGCCAGCAGTGAATATTTTGGTAATGAGCAGTTCTTC. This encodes CASSEYFGNEQFF.

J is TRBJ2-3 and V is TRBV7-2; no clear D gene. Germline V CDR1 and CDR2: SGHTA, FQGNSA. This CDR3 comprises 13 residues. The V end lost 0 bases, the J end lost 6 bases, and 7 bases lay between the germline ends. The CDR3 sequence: CASSLASWDTQYF. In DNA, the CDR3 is TGTGCCAGCAGCTTAGCCTCTTGGGATACGCAGTATTTT.

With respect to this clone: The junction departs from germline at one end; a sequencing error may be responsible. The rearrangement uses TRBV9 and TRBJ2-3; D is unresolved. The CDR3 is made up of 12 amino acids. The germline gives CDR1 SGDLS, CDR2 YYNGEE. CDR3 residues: CASSSLLRPVNF. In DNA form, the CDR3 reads TGTGCCAGCAGCTCACTCCTGCGCCCCGTTAATTTT.

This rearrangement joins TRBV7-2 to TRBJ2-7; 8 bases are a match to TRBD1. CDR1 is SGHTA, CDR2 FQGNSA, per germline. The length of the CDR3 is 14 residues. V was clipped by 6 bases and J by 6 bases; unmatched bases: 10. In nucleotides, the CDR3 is TGTGCCAGCAGTAGATCAGGGGGCGTGGGCGAGCAGTACTTC. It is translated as CASSRSGGVGEQYF. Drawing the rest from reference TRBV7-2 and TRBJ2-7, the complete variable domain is GAGVSQSPSNKVTEKGKDVELRCDPISGHTALYWYRQSLGQGLEFLIYFQGNSAPDKSGLPSDRFSAERTGGSVSTLTIQRTQQEDSAVYLCASSRSGGVGEQYFGPGTRLTVT.

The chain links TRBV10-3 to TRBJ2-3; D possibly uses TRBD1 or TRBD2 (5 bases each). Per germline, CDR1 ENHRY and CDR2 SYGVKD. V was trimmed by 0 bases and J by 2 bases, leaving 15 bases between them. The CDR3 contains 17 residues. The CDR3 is CAISESPGRENTDTQYF. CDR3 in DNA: TGTGCCATCAGTGAGTCCCCGGGACGGGAAAACACAGATACGCAGTATTTT.

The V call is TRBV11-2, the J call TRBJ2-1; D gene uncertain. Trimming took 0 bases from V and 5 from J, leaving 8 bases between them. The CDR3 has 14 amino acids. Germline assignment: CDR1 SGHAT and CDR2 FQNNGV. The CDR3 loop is CASSLDRLNNEQFF. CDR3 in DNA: TGTGCCAGCAGCTTAGATCGGCTGAACAATGAGCAGTTCTTC.

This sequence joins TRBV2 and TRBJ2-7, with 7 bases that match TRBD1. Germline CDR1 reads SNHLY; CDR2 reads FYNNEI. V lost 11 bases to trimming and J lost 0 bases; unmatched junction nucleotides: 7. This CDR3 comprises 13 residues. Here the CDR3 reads CAGRRGPSYEQYF. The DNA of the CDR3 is TGTGCCGGACGAAGGGGGCCCTCCTACGAGCAGTACTTC. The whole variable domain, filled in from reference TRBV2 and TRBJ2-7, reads EPEVTQTPSHQVTQMGQEVILRCVPISNHLYFYWYRQILGQKVEFLVSFYNNEISEKSEIFDDQFSVERPDGSNFTLKIRSTKLEDSAMYFCAGRRGPSYEQYFGPGTRLTVT.

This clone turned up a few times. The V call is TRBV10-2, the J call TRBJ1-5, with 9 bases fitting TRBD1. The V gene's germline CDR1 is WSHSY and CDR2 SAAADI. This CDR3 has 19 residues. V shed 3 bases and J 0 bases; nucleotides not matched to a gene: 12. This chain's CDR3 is CASSEVGTGPTYSNQPQHF. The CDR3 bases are TGCGCCAGCAGTGAAGTTGGGACAGGGCCAACTTATAGCAATCAGCCCCAGCATTTT.

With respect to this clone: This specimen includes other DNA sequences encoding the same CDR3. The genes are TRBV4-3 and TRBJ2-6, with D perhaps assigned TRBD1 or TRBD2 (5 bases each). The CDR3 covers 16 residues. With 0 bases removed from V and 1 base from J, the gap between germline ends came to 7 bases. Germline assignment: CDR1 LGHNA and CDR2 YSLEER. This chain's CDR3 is CASSQEWGSGANVLTF. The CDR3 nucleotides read TGCGCCAGCAGCCAAGAATGGGGGTCTGGGGCCAACGTCCTGACTTTC.

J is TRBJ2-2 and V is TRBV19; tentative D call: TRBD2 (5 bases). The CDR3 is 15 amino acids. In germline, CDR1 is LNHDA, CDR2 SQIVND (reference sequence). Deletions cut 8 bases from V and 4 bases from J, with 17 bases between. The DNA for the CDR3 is TGTGCCAGTTCATCCGGCCTCCGGGGCACCGGGGAGCTGTTTTTT. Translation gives CASSSGLRGTGELFF.

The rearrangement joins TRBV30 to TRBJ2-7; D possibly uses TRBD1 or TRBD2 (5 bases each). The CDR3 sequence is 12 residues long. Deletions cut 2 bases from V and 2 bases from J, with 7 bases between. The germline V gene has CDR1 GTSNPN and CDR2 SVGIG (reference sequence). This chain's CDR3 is CAWSRGAYEQYF. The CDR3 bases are TGTGCCTGGAGTAGAGGGGCCTACGAGCAGTACTTC. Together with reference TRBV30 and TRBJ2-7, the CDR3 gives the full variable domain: SQTIHQWPATLVQPVGSPLSLECTVEGTSNPNLYWYRQAAGRGLQLLFYSVGIGQISSEVPQNLSASRPQDRQFILSSKKLLLSDSGFYLCAWSRGAYEQYFGPGTRLTVT.

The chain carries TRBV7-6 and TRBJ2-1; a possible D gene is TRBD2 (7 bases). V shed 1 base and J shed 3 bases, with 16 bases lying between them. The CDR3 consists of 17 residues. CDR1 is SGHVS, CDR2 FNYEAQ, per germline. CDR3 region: CASSLDSGGYHYNEQFF. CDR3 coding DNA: TGTGCCAGCAGCTTAGACTCGGGGGGCTATCACTACAATGAGCAGTTCTTC.

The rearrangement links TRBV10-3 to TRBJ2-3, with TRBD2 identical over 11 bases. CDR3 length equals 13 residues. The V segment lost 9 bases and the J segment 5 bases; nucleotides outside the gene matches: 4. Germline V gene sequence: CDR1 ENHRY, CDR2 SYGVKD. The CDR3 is CAITGTSGDTQYF. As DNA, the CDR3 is TGTGCCATTACTGGGACTAGCGGAGATACGCAGTATTTT.

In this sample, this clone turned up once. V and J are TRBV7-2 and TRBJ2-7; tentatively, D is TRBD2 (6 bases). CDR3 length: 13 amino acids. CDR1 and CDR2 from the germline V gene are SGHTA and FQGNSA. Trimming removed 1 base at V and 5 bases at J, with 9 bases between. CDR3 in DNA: TGTGCCAGCAGCTTAGGACCGGGGGACGAGCAGTACTTC. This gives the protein CASSLGPGDEQYF.

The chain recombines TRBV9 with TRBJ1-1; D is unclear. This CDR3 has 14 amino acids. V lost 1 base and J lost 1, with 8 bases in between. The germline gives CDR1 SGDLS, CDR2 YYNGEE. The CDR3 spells CASSVTAGNTEAFF. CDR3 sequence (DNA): TGTGCCAGCAGCGTAACGGCTGGGAACACTGAAGCTTTCTTT. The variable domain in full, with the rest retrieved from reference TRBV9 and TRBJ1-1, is DSGVTQTPKHLITATGQRVTLRCSPRSGDLSVYWYQQSLDQGLQFLIQYYNGEERAKGNILERFSAQQFPDLHSELNLSSLELGDSALYFCASSVTAGNTEAFFGQGTRLTVV.

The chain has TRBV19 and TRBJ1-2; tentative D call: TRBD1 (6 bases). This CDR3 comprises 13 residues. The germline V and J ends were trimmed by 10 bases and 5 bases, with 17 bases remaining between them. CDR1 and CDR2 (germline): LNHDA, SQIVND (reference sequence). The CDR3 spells CATPGGGPYGYTF. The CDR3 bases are TGTGCCACCCCAGGAGGGGGACCTTATGGCTACACCTTC.

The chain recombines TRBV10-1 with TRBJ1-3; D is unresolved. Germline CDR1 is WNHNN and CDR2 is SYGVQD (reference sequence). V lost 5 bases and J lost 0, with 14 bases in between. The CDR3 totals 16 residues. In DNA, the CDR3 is TGCGCCAGCAGTAAAGGACTGAGGTCCTCTGGAAACACCATATATTTT. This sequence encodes CASSKGLRSSGNTIYF.

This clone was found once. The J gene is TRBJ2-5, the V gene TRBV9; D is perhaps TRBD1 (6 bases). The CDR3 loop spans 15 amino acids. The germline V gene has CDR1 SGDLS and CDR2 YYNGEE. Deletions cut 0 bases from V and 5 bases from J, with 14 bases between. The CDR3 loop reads CASSVVWGPMETQYF. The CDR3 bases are TGTGCCAGCAGCGTAGTGTGGGGGCCGATGGAGACCCAGTACTTC.

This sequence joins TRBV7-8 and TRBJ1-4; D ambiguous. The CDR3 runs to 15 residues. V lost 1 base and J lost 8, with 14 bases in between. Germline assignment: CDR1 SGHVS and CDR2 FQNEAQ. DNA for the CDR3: TGTGCCAGCAGCTTAGGCGTCGGGCTGAAAGAAAAACTGTTTTTT. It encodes CASSLGVGLKEKLFF. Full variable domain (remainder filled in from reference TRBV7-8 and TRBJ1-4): GAGVSQSPRYKVAKRGQDVALRCDPISGHVSLFWYQQALGQGPEFLTYFQNEAQLDKSGLPSDRFFAERPEGSVSTLKIQRTQQEDSAVYLCASSLGVGLKEKLFFGSGTQLSVL.

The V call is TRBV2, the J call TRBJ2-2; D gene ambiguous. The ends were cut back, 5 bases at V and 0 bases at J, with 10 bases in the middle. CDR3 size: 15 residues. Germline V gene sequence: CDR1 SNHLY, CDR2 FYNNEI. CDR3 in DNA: TGTGCCAGCAGTTTCAGACAAACGAACACCGGGGAGCTGTTTTTT. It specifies CASSFRQTNTGELFF.

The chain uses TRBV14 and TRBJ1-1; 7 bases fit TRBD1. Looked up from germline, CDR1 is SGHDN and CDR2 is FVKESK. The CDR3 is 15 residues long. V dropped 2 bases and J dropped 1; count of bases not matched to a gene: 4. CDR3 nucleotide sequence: TGTGCCAGCAGCCAATGGACAGGACGGAACACTGAAGCTTTCTTT. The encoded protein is CASSQWTGRNTEAFF.

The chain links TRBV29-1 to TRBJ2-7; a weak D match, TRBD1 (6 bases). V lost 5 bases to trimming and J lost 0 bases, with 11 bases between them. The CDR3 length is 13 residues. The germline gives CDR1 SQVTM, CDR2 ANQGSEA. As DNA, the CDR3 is TGCAGCGTTCGACAGGCCGACTCCTACGAGCAGTACTTC. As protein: CSVRQADSYEQYF.